What follows are 8 T cell receptor beta chains derived from one specimen sequenced in a study of identical twins (dated by TCRdb to about 2016). Library generation was performed with 5' RACE. The data were produced on an Illumina HiSeq 2000. TCRdb applied fastp at Q25 and MiXCR to the public reads, then kept only in-frame beta chains. Merged by CDR3 protein, the rows form single entries marked with the most common genes and DNA. This sample gives fewer than 250,000 distinct CDR3 sequences in total; roughly 7% of them show up just once. The ten largest clones add up to roughly 3.7% of the sample. In addition, the sample was reused for a study of yellow fever vaccine responses in identical twins.

The source material was memory (CD45RO+) T cells sorted from blood. This specimen's cell subset or site label, per the study, means: CD45RO+ enriched T cells. The receptors come from a woman between 18 and 30 years old in good health.

This clonotype was found a few times. The chain couples TRBV3-1 to TRBJ1-6; D call uncertain. V was cut by 8 bases and J by 2 bases, with 13 bases left in between. The CDR3 is made up of 15 amino acids. Germline V CDR1 and CDR2: LGHDT, YNNKEL (reference sequence). The CDR3 nucleotides read TGTGCCAGCTCTGAGGGATCCACCTATAATTCACCCCTCCACTTT. Its protein product is CASSEGSTYNSPLHF.

This clonotype came up a few times. The chain employs TRBV5-1 and TRBJ2-5; D is unresolved. Germline CDR1 SGHRS, CDR2 YFSETQ. V was pared by 4 bases and J by 2 bases, with 15 bases between. The CDR3 contains 15 residues. The CDR3 loop reads CASSPGRPRQETQYF. The CDR3 DNA reads TGCGCCAGCAGCCCCGGGCGTCCGAGACAAGAGACCCAGTACTTC.

This chain links TRBV2 with TRBJ2-5, with D perhaps matching TRBD2 (6 bases). Germline CDR1 SNHLY, CDR2 FYNNEI. V lost 4 bases, J lost 5 bases, and 20 bases lay in between. The CDR3 sequence is 16 residues long. In DNA form, the CDR3 reads TGTGCCAGCAGTGGGTTCGGACTAAACCTCGGGGAGACCCAGTACTTC. Encoded protein: CASSGFGLNLGETQYF. Using reference TRBV2 and TRBJ2-5 for the parts outside the CDR3, the full variable domain is EPEVTQTPSHQVTQMGQEVILRCVPISNHLYFYWYRQILGQKVEFLVSFYNNEISEKSEIFDDQFSVERPDGSNFTLKIRSTKLEDSAMYFCASSGFGLNLGETQYFGPGTRLLVL.

This chain joins TRBV3-1 and TRBJ1-3; unclear D gene. CDR1 and CDR2 from the germline V gene are LGHDT and YNNKEL (reference sequence). The CDR3 is 15 residues long. Trimming took 8 bases from V and 2 from J, leaving 16 bases between them. The CDR3 loop reads CASSQGRNTGNTIYF. The CDR3 DNA reads as TGTGCCAGCTCCCAAGGGCGGAATACTGGAAACACCATATATTTT.

The chain uses TRBV11-2 and TRBJ1-4; possible D gene TRBD1, 5 bases. The germline V gene has CDR1 SGHAT and CDR2 FQNNGV. The CDR3 is made up of 12 amino acids. The ends were cut back, 5 bases at V and 7 bases at J, with 8 bases in the middle. The CDR3 DNA reads as TGTGCCAGCAGCCCCGGGACTGAAAAACTGTTTTTT. This translates into CASSPGTEKLFF.

This chain links TRBV4-2 with TRBJ2-3; D is unclear. V shed 0 bases and J shed 4 bases, with 14 bases lying between them. The CDR3 consists of 16 residues. CDR1 is LGHNA, CDR2 YNFKEQ, per germline. The CDR3 DNA reads TGTGCCAGCAGCCAAGATCAAGGGCTACTCCCAGATACGCAGTATTTT. This sequence encodes CASSQDQGLLPDTQYF.

This clonotype was detected many times. V is TRBV11-2 and J is TRBJ2-1, with TRBD1 matching 7 bases. The V and J ends lost 7 bases and 6 bases, in that order; junction bases with no gene match: 12. Per germline, CDR1 SGHAT and CDR2 FQNNGV. The CDR3 is 15 residues long. The CDR3 DNA reads as TGTGCCAGCACCCAAGGACAGGCCTGGGGCAATGAGCAGTTCTTC. It translates to CASTQGQAWGNEQFF.

This clonotype was found a few times. V is TRBV5-1 and J is TRBJ1-1; weak D call: TRBD1 (5 bases). The CDR3 has 17 amino acids. V lost 1 base to trimming and J lost 1 base, with 17 bases between them. Germline assignment: CDR1 SGHRS and CDR2 YFSETQ. This CDR3 reads CASSLHYGGARNTEAFF. In DNA form, the CDR3 reads TGCGCCAGCAGCTTGCACTACGGCGGGGCCAGGAACACTGAAGCTTTCTTT.